The following is a T cell receptor (beta chain) sequence with its context. Per the study methods: By means of reference gene primer amplification, nucleated cell counts were estimated. Using immunoSEQ multiplex PCR, the repertoire was profiled, and TCRdb retains in-frame clones only, with some absent. The V and J calls and clone size are taken from that table; D and trimming were inferred from the DNA. The table lists roughly 120,000 clones, approximately 90% of them singletons. This specimen belongs to a study of blood T cell repertoires in COVID-19. Across the study: The origin of the acute and convalescent COVID-19 samples was the United States, Italy and Spain. In each case, the material was cDNA or gDNA derived from T cells, B-cell-depleted T cells, or PBMCs.

Germline lookup yields CDR1 SGHKS and CDR2 YYEKEE (reference sequence). V shed 4 bases and J 1 base; nucleotides not matched to a gene: 9. This CDR3 is 18 amino acids long. The origin of this receptor is a human donor with active COVID-19. The donor label of this sample is uncertain. J is TRBJ2-2 and V is TRBV5-5; 11 bases agree with TRBD2. Sequencing was performed on peripheral blood. Written as DNA, the CDR3 is TGTGCCAGCAGCCGACCGGGACTAGCGGTCCGGAACACCGGGGAGCTGTTTTTT. Translating it yields CASSRPGLAVRNTGELFF. The full variable domain, completed using reference TRBV5-5 and TRBJ2-2, is DAGVTQSPTHLIKTRGQQVTLRCSPISGHKSVSWYQQVLGQGPQFIFQYYEKEERGRGNFPDRFSARQFPNYSSELNVNALLLGDSALYLCASSRPGLAVRNTGELFFGEGSRLTVL.